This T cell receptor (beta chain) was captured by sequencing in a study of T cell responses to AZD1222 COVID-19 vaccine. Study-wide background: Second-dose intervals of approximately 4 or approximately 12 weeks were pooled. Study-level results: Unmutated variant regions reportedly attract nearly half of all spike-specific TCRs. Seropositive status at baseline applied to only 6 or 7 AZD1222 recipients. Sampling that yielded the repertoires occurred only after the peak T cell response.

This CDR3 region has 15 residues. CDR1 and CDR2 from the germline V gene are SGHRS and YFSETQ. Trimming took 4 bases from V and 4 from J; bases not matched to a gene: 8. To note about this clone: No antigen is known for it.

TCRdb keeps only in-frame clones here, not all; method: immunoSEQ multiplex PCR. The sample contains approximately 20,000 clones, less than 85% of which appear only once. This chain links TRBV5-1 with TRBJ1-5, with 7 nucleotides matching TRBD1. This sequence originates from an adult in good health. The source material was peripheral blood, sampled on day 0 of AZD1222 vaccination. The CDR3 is CASSVTGETNQPQHF. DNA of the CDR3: TGCGCCAGCAGCGTAACAGGGGAAACAAATCAGCCCCAGCATTTT.